Presented here are 26 T cell receptor beta chains from one specimen sequenced in a study of T cells in tumors after PD-1 blockade. Clones were read by immunoSEQ multiplex PCR, and TCRdb kept only the in-frame ones, dropping some. The sample shows tens of thousands of clones, just under 80% of them seen only once. Here the sequenced sample was PBMCs, taken before anti-PD-1 treatment. These receptors all come from a human donor with basal cell carcinoma.

The chain recombines TRBV18 with TRBJ1-1; 11 bases align to TRBD1. The J segment lost 4 bases and the V segment lost 3 bases, leaving 4 bases of the junction unmatched. Germline loops: CDR1 KGHSH, CDR2 LQKENI. The CDR3 contains 15 residues. CDR3 region: CASSPGTGGATEAFF. For the CDR3, the DNA is TGTGCCAGCTCACCTGGGACAGGGGGGGCCACTGAAGCTTTCTTT. Together with reference TRBV18 and TRBJ1-1, the CDR3 gives the full variable domain: NAGVMQNPRHLVRRRGQEARLRCSPMKGHSHVYWYRQLPEEGLKFMVYLQKENIIDESGMPKERFSAEFPKEGPSILRIQQVVRGDSAAYFCASSPGTGGATEAFFGQGTRLTVV.

There are a few counts of this clone. V is TRBV6-2 or TRBV6-3 and J is TRBJ2-1, with 9 bases aligning to TRBD1. Unmatched junction bases numbered 8, after V lost 6 bases and J lost 8 bases. CDR3 length: 14 amino acids. Germline V lookup: CDR1 MNHEY, CDR2 SVGEGT. CDR3 region: CASSDTGGDDEQFF. The DNA of the CDR3 is TGTGCCAGCAGCGATACAGGGGGCGACGATGAGCAGTTCTTC.

This clone was recorded only once. The chain is built from TRBV5-1 and TRBJ2-1, with 14 positions matching TRBD2. V shed 0 bases and J 8 bases; nucleotides not matched to a gene: 4. The CDR3 runs to 16 residues. Germline CDR1 reads SGHRS; CDR2 reads YFSETQ. CDR3 sequence (DNA): TGCGCCAGCAGCTTGGGACTAGCGGGGGGGCGTGATGAGCAGTTCTTC. It yields the protein CASSLGLAGGRDEQFF.

The J gene is TRBJ1-1, the V gene TRBV3-1 (or the pseudogene TRBV3-2); unclear D gene. This CDR3 contains 13 residues. V dropped 3 bases and J dropped 4 bases, with 9 bases sitting between them. CDR1 is LGHDT, CDR2 YNNKEL, per germline (reference sequence). This CDR3 is CASSQQVGTEAFF. CDR3 bases: TGTGCCAGCAGCCAGCAAGTAGGCACTGAAGCTTTCTTT.

The chain employs TRBV4-3 and TRBJ1-5; the D gene is possibly TRBD1 (5 bases). Germline CDR1 LGHNA, CDR2 YSLEER. The CDR3 spans 16 residues. Trimming stripped 3 bases from V and 4 bases from J, with 16 bases between. This CDR3 reads CASSQSLGQGNQPQHF. As DNA, the CDR3 is TGCGCCAGCAGCCAGTCTCTCGGGCAGGGTAATCAGCCCCAGCATTTT.

This clone was seen a few times. V usage is TRBV24-1 and J usage is TRBJ2-2; no clear D. The CDR3 covers 16 residues. V was shortened by 3 bases and J by 6 bases, with 16 bases between the two germline ends. Per the germline V gene, CDR1 is KGHDR and CDR2 is SFDVKD. The CDR3 bases are TGTGCCACCAGTGATCAGGTATCCGGAAACGCCGGGGAGCTGTTTTTT. It translates to CATSDQVSGNAGELFF.

The chain has TRBV4-3 and TRBJ2-5; the D is unclear. Trimming took 6 bases from V and 0 from J, leaving 14 bases between them. This CDR3 has 15 residues. Germline V gene sequence: CDR1 LGHNA, CDR2 YSLEER. In DNA, the CDR3 is TGCGCCAGCAGGGGAAGCGTCCCGTACCAAGAGACCCAGTACTTC. It encodes CASRGSVPYQETQYF.

There are a few counts of this clone. This rearrangement joins TRBV21-1 to TRBJ1-1; the DNA was not used to check the table's D call, TRBD1. TRBV21-1 is shown as a pseudogene. This CDR3 is 17 amino acids long. The CDR3 region is CASSKALGTAENTEAFF. CDR3 nucleotide sequence: TGTGCCAGCAGCAAAGCGCTAGGGACAGCTGAGAACACTGAAGCTTTCTTT.

The rearrangement uses TRBV5-3 and TRBJ1-1; D is uncertain. TRBV5-3 is an ORF, and what it does is uncertain. This CDR3 spans 15 amino acids. Trimming pared 2 bases from V and 3 bases from J, leaving 14 bases between. As DNA, the CDR3 is TGTGCCAGAAGCTTAGACAATTTCGTCGACACTGAAGCTTTCTTT. Translating it yields CARSLDNFVDTEAFF.

The chain uses TRBV10-3 and TRBJ2-6; a possible D gene is TRBD2 (5 bases). This CDR3 is built from 20 residues. With 0 bases removed from V and 0 bases from J, the gap between germline ends came to 18 bases. Germline lookup yields CDR1 ENHRY and CDR2 SYGVKD. CDR3 DNA: TGTGCCATCAGTGAGTCGGTCCGGGATCGCACCGGCTCTGGGGCCAACGTCCTGACTTTC. Translated, it gives CAISESVRDRTGSGANVLTF.

The chain uses TRBV5-1 and TRBJ2-7, with 11 bases matching TRBD2. Germline lookup yields CDR1 SGHRS and CDR2 YFSETQ. The CDR3 is 24 residues long. The junction had 29 bases not matched to a gene; V was cut back by 0 bases and J by 3 bases. The CDR3 reads CASSLGTVPNLAGGPAGPYYEQYF. The CDR3 DNA reads TGCGCCAGCAGCTTGGGGACAGTTCCAAACCTAGCGGGAGGACCGGCGGGTCCGTACTACGAGCAGTACTTC. Looking up the rest from reference TRBV5-1 and TRBJ2-7 gives the full variable domain: KAGVTQTPRYLIKTRGQQVTLSCSPISGHRSVSWYQQTPGQGLQFLFEYFSETQRNKGNFPGRFSGRQFSNSRSEMNVSTLELGDSALYLCASSLGTVPNLAGGPAGPYYEQYFGPGTRLTVT.

The chain combines TRBV9 with TRBJ1-4; D might be TRBD1 (6 bases). CDR3 size: 15 residues. Germline values: CDR1 SGDLS, CDR2 YYNGEE. Trimming took 6 bases from V and 7 from J, leaving 19 bases between them. CDR3 DNA: TGTGCCAGCACCCGAGGAATGGGGGCGCGTGAAAAACTGTTTTTT. It translates to CASTRGMGAREKLFF.

The CDR3 spells CASSFRPPHEQYF. For the CDR3, the DNA is TGTGCCAGCAGTTTCCGACCCCCCCACGAGCAGTACTTC. The genes are TRBV28 and TRBJ2-7; D call uncertain. The CDR3 sequence is 13 residues long. Germline V gene sequence: CDR1 MDHEN, CDR2 SYDVKM. V lost 3 bases and J 5 bases, leaving 11 bases between the germline ends.

This clone was seen a single time. V and J are TRBV5-5 and TRBJ2-1; 8 bases match TRBD1. J gave up 10 bases and V 5 bases, and 11 bases lay outside the gene matches. There are 14 residues in the CDR3. Germline V lookup: CDR1 SGHKS, CDR2 YYEKEE (reference sequence). The CDR3 region is CASRSGTGRGEQFF. CDR3 sequence (DNA): TGTGCCAGCAGGTCCGGGACAGGCCGAGGGGAGCAGTTCTTC.

This sequence joins TRBV10-3 and TRBJ2-1; 11 bases are shared with TRBD2. Germline trimming cut 6 bases from V and 7 bases from J; bases unmatched to any gene: 5. There are 14 residues in the CDR3. CDR1 and CDR2 (germline): ENHRY, SYGVKD. The CDR3 DNA reads TGTGCCATCAGCCCGGGACTAGCGGCTAATGAGCAGTTCTTC. This translates into CAISPGLAANEQFF.

The CDR3, as DNA: TGCGCCAGCAGCCAAGATAGGTCTATGATTGAAGCTTTCTTT. Translation gives CASSQDRSMIEAFF. V is TRBV4-3 and J is TRBJ1-1; no firm D call. Trimming took 0 bases from V and 7 from J, leaving 12 bases between them. The CDR3 runs 14 residues. Germline CDR1 LGHNA, CDR2 YSLEER.

The chain employs TRBV5-1 and TRBJ2-1; 10 nucleotides align to TRBD2. J lost 4 bases, V lost 0 bases, and 4 bases had no gene match. The CDR3 consists of 16 residues. Germline V CDR1 and CDR2: SGHRS, YFSETQ. CDR3 bases: TGCGCCAGCAGCTTGGAATCTAGCGGGGGTTACAATGAGCAGTTCTTC. It yields the protein CASSLESSGGYNEQFF. Full variable domain (rest looked up from reference TRBV5-1 and TRBJ2-1): KAGVTQTPRYLIKTRGQQVTLSCSPISGHRSVSWYQQTPGQGLQFLFEYFSETQRNKGNFPGRFSGRQFSNSRSEMNVSTLELGDSALYLCASSLESSGGYNEQFFGPGTRLTVL.

The V gene is TRBV5-1, the J gene TRBJ2-6, with D hard to call. The CDR3 has 16 amino acids. The germline V and J ends were trimmed by 4 bases and 3 bases, with 14 bases remaining between them. CDR1 and CDR2 from the germline V gene are SGHRS and YFSETQ. The CDR3 sequence: CASSPGRSVGANVLTF. The CDR3 DNA is TGCGCCAGCAGCCCCGGCCGGAGCGTTGGGGCCAACGTCCTGACTTTC.

This sequence joins TRBV12-3 or TRBV12-4 and TRBJ2-1; D unclear. With 2 bases removed from V and 8 bases from J, the gap between germline ends came to 7 bases. This CDR3 region has 12 residues. The CDR3 nucleotides read TGTGCCAGCAGTTTACTCCCAGATGAGCAGTTCTTC. Its translation is CASSLLPDEQFF.

The chain employs TRBV28 and TRBJ2-7; 10 nucleotides align to TRBD2. Per the germline V gene, CDR1 is MDHEN and CDR2 is SYDVKM. CDR3 length: 13 residues. V was pared by 5 bases and J by 7 bases, with 5 bases of the junction left unmatched. The CDR3 DNA sequence: TGTGCCAGCAGTCCGCTGACTAGCGGGGAGCAGTACTTC. Translation: CASSPLTSGEQYF.

This chain connects TRBV6-6 to TRBJ1-3, with a possible D match to TRBD1 (6 bases). This CDR3 region has 16 residues. V shed 0 bases and J shed 0 bases, with 9 bases lying between them. Germline loops: CDR1 MNHNY, CDR2 SVGAGI (reference sequence). The CDR3 DNA sequence: TGTGCCAGCAGTTACTCGACAGGTCGCTCTGGAAACACCATATATTTT. This translates into CASSYSTGRSGNTIYF.

The V and J genes are TRBV5-4 and TRBJ1-1; D remains ambiguous. The germline V and J ends were trimmed by 1 base and 1 base, with 8 bases remaining between them. Germline values: CDR1 SGHNT, CDR2 YYREEE (reference sequence). There are 14 residues in the CDR3. The CDR3 reads CASSLNGPNTEAFF. The CDR3 DNA sequence: TGTGCCAGCAGCTTGAACGGCCCGAACACTGAAGCTTTCTTT. The full variable domain, with the rest looked up from reference TRBV5-4 and TRBJ1-1, is ETGVTQSPTHLIKTRGQQVTLRCSSQSGHNTVSWYQQALGQGPQFIFQYYREEENGRGNFPPRFSGLQFPNYSSELNVNALELDDSALYLCASSLNGPNTEAFFGQGTRLTVV.

The chain combines TRBV5-6 with TRBJ1-2; 7 positions agree with TRBD1. After removal of 4 bases from V and 5 bases from J, the junction contained 5 bases not matched to a gene. Germline CDR1 SGHDT, CDR2 YYEEEE. There are 13 residues in the CDR3. The CDR3 spells CASSPQGVYGYTF. CDR3 DNA: TGTGCCAGCAGCCCCCAGGGGGTGTATGGCTACACCTTC.

This clone was seen a handful of times. CDR3: CASSHKPGSGYTF. The CDR3 DNA reads TGCGCCAGCAGCCACAAACCGGGGTCAGGCTACACCTTC. The chain has TRBV4-3 and TRBJ1-2; D call uncertain. The germline CDR1 and CDR2 sequences are LGHNA and YSLEER. The CDR3 sequence is 13 residues long. The V end lost 3 bases, the J end lost 8 bases, and 13 bases lay between the germline ends.

In this sample, this clone turned up a few times. This rearrangement joins TRBV29-1 to TRBJ2-7, with TRBD1 matching 9 bases. Trimming cost V 0 bases and J 6 bases; bases outside gene matches: 3. The CDR3 is 13 amino acids. The germline gives CDR1 SQVTM, CDR2 ANQGSEA. For the CDR3, the DNA is TGCAGCGTTGAAGAGACAGGGGGAGGCGAGCAGTACTTC. Translation gives CSVEETGGGEQYF.

The J gene is TRBJ2-3, the V gene TRBV5-4; TRBD2 aligns across 11 bases. In germline, CDR1 is SGHNT, CDR2 YYREEE (reference sequence). After removal of 3 bases from V and 3 bases from J, the junction contained 6 bases not matched to a gene. The CDR3 totals 16 residues. CDR3 in amino acids: CASSSATSGATDTQYF. The CDR3, as DNA: TGTGCCAGCAGCTCCGCGACTAGCGGGGCGACAGATACGCAGTATTTT.